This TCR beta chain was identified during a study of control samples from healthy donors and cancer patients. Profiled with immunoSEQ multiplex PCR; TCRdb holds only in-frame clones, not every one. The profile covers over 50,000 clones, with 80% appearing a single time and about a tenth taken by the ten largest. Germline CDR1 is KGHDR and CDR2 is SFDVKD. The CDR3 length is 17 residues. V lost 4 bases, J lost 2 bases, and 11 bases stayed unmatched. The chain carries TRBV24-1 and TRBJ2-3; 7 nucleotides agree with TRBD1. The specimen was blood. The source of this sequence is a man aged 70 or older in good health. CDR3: CATSDPGTGQHTDTQYF. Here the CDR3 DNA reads TGTGCCACCAGTGACCCCGGTACGGGACAGCACACAGATACGCAGTATTTT.